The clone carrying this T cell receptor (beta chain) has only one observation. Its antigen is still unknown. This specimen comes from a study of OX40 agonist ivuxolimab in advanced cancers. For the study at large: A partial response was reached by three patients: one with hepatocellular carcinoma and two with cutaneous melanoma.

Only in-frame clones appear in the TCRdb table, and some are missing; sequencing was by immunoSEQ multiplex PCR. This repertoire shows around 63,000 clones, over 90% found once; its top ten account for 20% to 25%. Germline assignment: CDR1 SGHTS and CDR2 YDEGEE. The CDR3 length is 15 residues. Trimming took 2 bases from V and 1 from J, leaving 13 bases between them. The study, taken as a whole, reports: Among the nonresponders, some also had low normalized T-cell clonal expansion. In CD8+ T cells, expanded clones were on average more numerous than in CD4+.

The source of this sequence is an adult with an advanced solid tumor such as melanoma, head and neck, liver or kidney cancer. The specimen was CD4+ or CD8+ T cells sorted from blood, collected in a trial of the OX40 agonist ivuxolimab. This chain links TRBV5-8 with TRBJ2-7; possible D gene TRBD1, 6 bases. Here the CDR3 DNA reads TGTGCCAGCAGCTTCCAGGGGTTCGGTTCCTACGAGCAGTACTTC. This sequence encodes CASSFQGFGSYEQYF.